The next 30 T cell receptor beta chains were all read from a single sample in a study of OX40 agonist ivuxolimab in advanced cancers. Clones were sequenced by immunoSEQ multiplex PCR, and TCRdb holds only the in-frame ones, with some missing. The data show some 80,000 clones, with around 85% seen just once and around 2.3% held by the top ten. The starting material was CD4+ or CD8+ T cells sorted from blood, obtained in a trial of the OX40 agonist ivuxolimab. These receptors originate from an adult with an advanced solid tumor such as melanoma, head and neck, liver or kidney cancer.

The chain employs TRBV5-4 and TRBJ1-1, with D unclear. The germline gives CDR1 SGHNT, CDR2 YYREEE (reference sequence). The V gene lost 2 bases and the J gene lost 0 bases, with 11 bases spanning the gap. The CDR3 contains 15 residues. CDR3 in amino acids: CASSFVGYMNTEAFF. CDR3 DNA: TGTGCCAGCAGCTTCGTCGGGTACATGAACACTGAAGCTTTCTTT.

This chain connects TRBV6-1 to TRBJ1-4; D is ambiguous. Trimming shortened V by 3 bases and J by 6 bases, and 14 bases separated the two germline ends. CDR1 is MNHNS, CDR2 SASEGT, per germline. This CDR3 has 15 residues. The CDR3 region has the DNA TGTGCCAGCAGTGATTCCGGCAGCCCTTATGAAAAACTGTTTTTT. It encodes CASSDSGSPYEKLFF.

This chain joins TRBV27 and TRBJ2-7; 7 positions match TRBD1. Trimming at V came to 6 bases and at J to 0 bases, leaving 5 bases not matched to a gene. CDR1 and CDR2 (germline): MNHEY, SMNVEV (reference sequence). This CDR3 is 14 amino acids long. CDR3 bases: TGTGCCAGCAGAATGACAGGGAGCTCCTACGAGCAGTACTTC. Translated, it gives CASRMTGSSYEQYF.

J is TRBJ2-1 and V is TRBV9; 11 bases align to TRBD2. Losses at the gene ends were 0 bases for V and 1 base for J; bases not matched to a gene: 9. Germline values: CDR1 SGDLS, CDR2 YYNGEE. CDR3 length: 19 residues. For the CDR3, the DNA is TGTGCCAGCAGCGTAGGGGCCCTAGCGGGGGGACAATCCTACAATGAGCAGTTCTTC. Translating gives CASSVGALAGGQSYNEQFF.

The rearrangement uses TRBV4-1 and TRBJ1-2, with 8 bases lining up with TRBD1. V was pared by 1 base and J by 2 bases, with 6 bases of the junction left unmatched. The V gene's germline CDR1 is MGHRA and CDR2 YSYEKL. The length of the CDR3 is 16 residues. CDR3 in amino acids: CASSQVPTGANYGYTF. The CDR3 DNA is TGCGCCAGCAGCCAAGTACCGACAGGGGCCAACTATGGCTACACCTTC.

This chain connects TRBV2 to TRBJ1-1, with 8 nucleotides matching TRBD1. After removal of 8 bases from V and 8 bases from J, the junction contained 10 bases not matched to a gene. The CDR3 spans 13 residues. CDR1 is SNHLY, CDR2 FYNNEI, per germline. The CDR3 loop reads CASHFFDRGEAFF. CDR3 nucleotides: TGTGCCAGCCATTTTTTCGACAGGGGCGAAGCTTTCTTT.

The rearrangement uses TRBV6-1 and TRBJ1-2, with D possibly TRBD1 on 6 matching bases. Germline V gene data show CDR1 as MNHNS and CDR2 as SASEGT. This CDR3 spans 14 amino acids. The V end lost 10 bases, the J end lost 0 bases, and 15 bases lay between the germline ends. CDR3 sequence (DNA): TGTGCCACCGTCAACGGGGGCTCTAACTATGGCTACACCTTC. Translating it yields CATVNGGSNYGYTF.

The chain employs TRBV30 and TRBJ1-2, with 11 bases that match TRBD1. In germline, CDR1 is GTSNPN, CDR2 SVGIG (reference sequence). V was pared by 0 bases and J by 4 bases, with 10 bases of the junction left unmatched. The CDR3 runs 17 residues. The CDR3 sequence: CAWSVKKGTGGVYGYTF. In nucleotides, the CDR3 is TGTGCCTGGAGTGTAAAGAAGGGGACAGGGGGAGTCTATGGCTACACCTTC.

This chain connects TRBV10-1 to TRBJ1-2; 8 bases are shared with TRBD1. The V segment lost 0 bases and the J segment 3 bases; nucleotides outside the gene matches: 9. The CDR3 sequence is 17 residues long. Germline V gene lookup returns CDR1 WNHNN and CDR2 SYGVQD (reference sequence). The CDR3 spells CASSESVGQGADYGYTF. The CDR3 DNA sequence: TGCGCCAGCAGTGAGTCAGTTGGGCAGGGGGCTGACTATGGCTACACCTTC.

The chain couples TRBV5-1 to TRBJ1-1, with TRBD1 as a possible D gene (5 bases). CDR1 and CDR2 (germline): SGHRS, YFSETQ. Trimming removed 1 base at V and 0 bases at J, with 10 bases between. The CDR3 consists of 15 residues. As DNA, the CDR3 is TGCGCCAGCAGCTTGAGAGGGGTGCTGAACACTGAAGCTTTCTTT. Its translation is CASSLRGVLNTEAFF.

This rearrangement joins TRBV25-1 to TRBJ2-5; the D gene is possibly TRBD2 (5 bases). Germline V gene sequence: CDR1 MGHDK, CDR2 SYGVNS. The CDR3 length is 13 residues. With 6 bases removed from V and 3 bases from J, the gap between germline ends came to 11 bases. The CDR3, as DNA: TGTGCCAGCAGGAGCGGCAGCAAAGAGACCCAGTACTTC. Translating it yields CASRSGSKETQYF.

The chain is built from TRBV10-2 and TRBJ1-2; 8 nucleotides agree with TRBD1. Trimming removed 8 bases from V and 2 bases from J; junction bases left unmatched: 4. Germline CDR1 reads WSHSY; CDR2 reads SAAADI. The CDR3 is 13 residues long. The CDR3 reads CASGTGQNYGYTF. CDR3 in DNA: TGCGCCAGCGGGACAGGACAAAACTATGGCTACACCTTC.

The chain combines TRBV6-5 with TRBJ2-5, with 13 bases fitting TRBD2. This CDR3 region has 16 residues. The germline gives CDR1 MNHEY, CDR2 SVGAGI. The V segment lost 4 bases and the J segment 1 base; nucleotides outside the gene matches: 3. In nucleotides, the CDR3 is TGTGCCAGCAGTTCAACTAGCGGGGGGGTCCAAGAGACCCAGTACTTC. It codes for CASSSTSGGVQETQYF.

The chain recombines TRBV9 with TRBJ2-5; TRBD2 matches 10 bases. Germline loops: CDR1 SGDLS, CDR2 YYNGEE. Trimming at V came to 0 bases and at J to 3 bases, leaving 5 bases not matched to a gene. This CDR3 is 16 amino acids long. The CDR3 region is CASSVDLAGVKETQYF. In nucleotides, the CDR3 is TGTGCCAGCAGCGTAGATCTAGCGGGGGTGAAAGAGACCCAGTACTTC.

This clone appeared once. CDR3 nucleotides: TGTGCCAGCAGTAGGAGAGGGGGCCCTGAGAAGACCCAGTACTTC. It translates to CASSRRGGPEKTQYF. The rearrangement joins TRBV2 to TRBJ2-5; 7 nucleotides match TRBD1. Per germline, CDR1 SNHLY and CDR2 FYNNEI. The CDR3 sequence is 15 residues long. With V trimmed by 5 bases and J by 6 bases, 12 bases remained unmatched.

This clone came up once. The chain recombines TRBV18 with TRBJ1-3; D ambiguous. CDR3 length: 15 residues. The germline V gene has CDR1 KGHSH and CDR2 LQKENI. V was clipped by 0 bases and J by 0 bases, with 6 bases between them. CDR3 in DNA: TGTGCCAGCTCACCACCTCTCGGCTCTGGAAACACCATATATTTT. Its protein product is CASSPPLGSGNTIYF.

The V and J genes are TRBV4-1 and TRBJ1-2; maybe TRBD1 (5 bases). The CDR3 extends over 17 amino acids. Germline-derived CDR1 and CDR2 are MGHRA and YSYEKL. With 2 bases removed from V and 0 bases from J, the gap between germline ends came to 16 bases. CDR3: CASSQPGRGTTNYGYTF. For the CDR3, the DNA is TGCGCCAGCAGCCAACCCGGTAGGGGCACTACTAACTATGGCTACACCTTC.

This clone was detected once. The chain recombines TRBV7-2 with TRBJ1-1; TRBD1 might be the D (5 bases). CDR1 is SGHTA, CDR2 FQGNSA, per germline. V was pared by 4 bases and J by 1 base, with 10 bases between. The CDR3 loop spans 14 amino acids. DNA for the CDR3: TGTGCCAGCAGCTCCACGGGACGGAACACTGAAGCTTTCTTT. This translates into CASSSTGRNTEAFF.

This clone occurred once. The chain has TRBV7-2 and TRBJ2-5, with unresolved D. CDR3 length: 15 residues. The germline CDR1 and CDR2 sequences are SGHTA and FQGNSA. V gave up 5 bases and J gave up 2 bases, with 15 bases separating them. In DNA form, the CDR3 reads TGTGCCAGCAGCCCCCAGTGGGGTCCGCAAGAGACCCAGTACTTC. It codes for CASSPQWGPQETQYF. Combining the CDR3 with reference TRBV7-2 and TRBJ2-5 gives the whole variable domain GAGVSQSPSNKVTEKGKDVELRCDPISGHTALYWYRQSLGQGLEFLIYFQGNSAPDKSGLPSDRFSAERTGGSVSTLTIQRTQQEDSAVYLCASSPQWGPQETQYFGPGTRLLVL.

The chain links TRBV5-4 to TRBJ2-7; D gene ambiguous. CDR1 is SGHNT, CDR2 YYREEE, per germline (reference sequence). The CDR3 has 13 amino acids. Trimming took 0 bases from V and 4 from J, leaving 8 bases between them. The CDR3 bases are TGTGCCAGCAGCTTGGCTGGGATTTACGAGCAGTACTTC. It yields the protein CASSLAGIYEQYF.

A remark on this clone: Mismatch with germline at one junction end may stem from a read error. The chain joins TRBV7-7 to TRBJ2-5; the match to TRBD2 covers 8 bases. The CDR3 loop spans 16 amino acids. CDR1 and CDR2 from the germline V gene are SSHAT and FNYEAQ (reference sequence). The CDR3 spells CASSLGSGGQEETQYF. The CDR3 bases are TGTGCTAGCAGCTTAGGGTCGGGGGGGCAGGAAGAGACCCAGTACTTC.

This chain links TRBV6-5 with TRBJ1-6; D unresolved. The CDR3 covers 16 residues. V lost 0 bases to trimming and J lost 9 bases, with 15 bases between them. Germline V gene lookup returns CDR1 MNHEY and CDR2 SVGAGI. In nucleotides, the CDR3 is TGTGCCAGCAGTTACTCGTCTTTGCCAGAGGGTTCACCCCTCCACTTT. Amino acid sequence: CASSYSSLPEGSPLHF.

The chain recombines TRBV7-2 with TRBJ2-1; 8 bases line up with TRBD2. Unmatched junction bases numbered 12, after V lost 6 bases and J lost 11 bases. Germline V gives CDR1 SGHTA, CDR2 FQGNSA. This CDR3 region has 14 residues. DNA of the CDR3: TGTGCCAGCAGACTCGGGAGAGCGGGGGATAAGCAGTTCTTC. It codes for CASRLGRAGDKQFF.

V gene TRBV7-2 combines with J gene TRBJ1-5; a weak D match, TRBD1 (5 bases). The germline CDR1 and CDR2 sequences are SGHTA and FQGNSA. The CDR3 has 16 amino acids. The V and J ends lost 3 bases and 1 base respectively, with 13 bases between them. CDR3 sequence: CASSLGSGGSNQPQHF. CDR3 coding DNA: TGTGCCAGCAGCTTGGGCTCGGGGGGAAGCAATCAGCCCCAGCATTTT. Full variable domain (outside the CDR3, taken from reference TRBV7-2 and TRBJ1-5): GAGVSQSPSNKVTEKGKDVELRCDPISGHTALYWYRQSLGQGLEFLIYFQGNSAPDKSGLPSDRFSAERTGGSVSTLTIQRTQQEDSAVYLCASSLGSGGSNQPQHFGDGTRLSIL.

This clone turned up a few times. J is TRBJ1-2 and V is TRBV28; no clear D. Per germline, CDR1 MDHEN and CDR2 SYDVKM. The CDR3 has 15 residues. Trimming cost V 2 bases and J 8 bases, with 18 bases left between them. The CDR3 nucleotides are TGTGCCAGCAGTTTAGGAGGCAGGTCATTGGGAGGCTACACCTTC. This codes for CASSLGGRSLGGYTF.

This clone was found once. The chain employs TRBV5-1 and TRBJ1-1, with 8 bases identical to TRBD1. The CDR3 consists of 14 residues. CDR1 SGHRS and CDR2 YFSETQ come from the germline V gene. The ends lost 2 bases at V and 4 bases at J; junction bases unmatched: 4. The CDR3 DNA reads as TGCGCCAGCAGCTTATTACAGGGGGGCACTGAAGCTTTCTTT. It codes for CASSLLQGGTEAFF.

The rearrangement uses TRBV6-5 and TRBJ1-1, with a weak D call TRBD1 (6 bases). CDR3 length equals 13 residues. V lost 6 bases, J lost 6 bases, and 14 bases lay in between. Germline CDR1 MNHEY, CDR2 SVGAGI. The CDR3 reads CASSRTVASEAFF. DNA for the CDR3: TGTGCCAGCAGCCGGACAGTTGCTTCTGAAGCTTTCTTT.

This CDR3 is CASSVKGLGYTF. The DNA of the CDR3 is TGTGCCAGCAGCGTAAAGGGATTAGGCTACACCTTC. The rearrangement joins TRBV5-5 to TRBJ1-2; D gene unclear. Trimming took off 4 bases at V and 8 bases at J, with 12 bases between the two ends. Germline V gene lookup returns CDR1 SGHKS and CDR2 YYEKEE (reference sequence). The CDR3 length is 12 residues. The variable domain in full, with the rest retrieved from reference TRBV5-5 and TRBJ1-2, is DAGVTQSPTHLIKTRGQQVTLRCSPISGHKSVSWYQQVLGQGPQFIFQYYEKEERGRGNFPDRFSARQFPNYSSELNVNALLLGDSALYLCASSVKGLGYTFGSGTRLTVV.

The genes are TRBV6-1 and TRBJ2-2; D gene uncertain. V was trimmed by 7 bases and J by 5 bases, leaving 14 bases between them. CDR3 length: 14 amino acids. Germline loops: CDR1 MNHNS, CDR2 SASEGT. The CDR3 reads CASKSRMGTGELFF. CDR3 coding DNA: TGTGCCAGCAAATCCAGGATGGGAACCGGGGAGCTGTTTTTT.

The chain carries TRBV2 and TRBJ1-2, with TRBD1 matching over 9 bases. The CDR3 has 14 amino acids. The germline V gene has CDR1 SNHLY and CDR2 FYNNEI. V lost 6 bases, J lost 8 bases, and 10 bases stayed unmatched. The CDR3 DNA is TGTGCCAGCAGAGTACAGGGACAGGGAGACGGCTACACCTTC. Amino acid sequence: CASRVQGQGDGYTF.